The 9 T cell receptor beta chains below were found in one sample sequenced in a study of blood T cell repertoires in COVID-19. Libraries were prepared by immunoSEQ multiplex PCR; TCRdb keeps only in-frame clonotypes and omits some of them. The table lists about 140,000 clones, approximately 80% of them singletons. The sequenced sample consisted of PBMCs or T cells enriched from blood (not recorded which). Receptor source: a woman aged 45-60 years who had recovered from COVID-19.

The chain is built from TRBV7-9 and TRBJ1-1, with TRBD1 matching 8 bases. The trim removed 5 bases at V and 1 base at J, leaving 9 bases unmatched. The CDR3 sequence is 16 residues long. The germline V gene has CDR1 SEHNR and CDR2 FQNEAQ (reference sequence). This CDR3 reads CASSDPYRGKNTEAFF. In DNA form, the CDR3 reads TGTGCCAGCAGCGACCCATACAGGGGGAAGAACACTGAAGCTTTCTTT.

The CDR3 DNA reads as TGTGCCAGCAGTTACTATGGACAGGGGGCCGGCTACACCTTC. As protein: CASSYYGQGAGYTF. The chain links TRBV6-5 to TRBJ1-2; 11 positions agree with TRBD1. Trimming cost V 1 base and J 8 bases; bases outside gene matches: 3. CDR3 length: 14 amino acids. Germline V gene data show CDR1 as MNHEY and CDR2 as SVGAGI.

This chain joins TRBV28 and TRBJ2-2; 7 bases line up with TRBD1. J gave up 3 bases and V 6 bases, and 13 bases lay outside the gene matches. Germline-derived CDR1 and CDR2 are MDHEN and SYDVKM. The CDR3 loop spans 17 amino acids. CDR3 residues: CASSGLGGSRDTGELFF. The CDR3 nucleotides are TGTGCCAGCAGCGGTCTAGGGGGCAGTCGCGACACCGGGGAGCTGTTTTTT.

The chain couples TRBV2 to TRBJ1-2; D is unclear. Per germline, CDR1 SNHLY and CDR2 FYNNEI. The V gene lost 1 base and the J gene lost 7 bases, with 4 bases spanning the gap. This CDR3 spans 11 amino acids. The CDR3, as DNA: TGTGCCAGCAGTGAAGACAGTGGCTACACCTTC. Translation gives CASSEDSGYTF.

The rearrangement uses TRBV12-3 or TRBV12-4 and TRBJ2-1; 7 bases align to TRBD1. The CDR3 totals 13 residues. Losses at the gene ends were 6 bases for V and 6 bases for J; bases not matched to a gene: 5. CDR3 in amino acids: CASRDRESNEQFF. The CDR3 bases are TGTGCCAGCAGAGACAGGGAGTCCAATGAGCAGTTCTTC.

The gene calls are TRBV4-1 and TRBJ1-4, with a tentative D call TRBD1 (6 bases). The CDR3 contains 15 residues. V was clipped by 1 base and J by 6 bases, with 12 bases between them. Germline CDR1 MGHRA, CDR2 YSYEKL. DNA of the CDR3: TGCGCCAGCAGCCAAGGACAGGCGGGTGATGAAAAACTGTTTTTT. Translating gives CASSQGQAGDEKLFF.

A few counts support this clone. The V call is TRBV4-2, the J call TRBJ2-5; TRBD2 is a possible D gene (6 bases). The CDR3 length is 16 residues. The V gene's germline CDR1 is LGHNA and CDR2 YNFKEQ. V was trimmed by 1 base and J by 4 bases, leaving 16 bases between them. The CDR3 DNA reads TGTGCCAGCAGCCAAGCGCAGGGAAACGGGGGAGAGACCCAGTACTTC. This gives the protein CASSQAQGNGGETQYF.

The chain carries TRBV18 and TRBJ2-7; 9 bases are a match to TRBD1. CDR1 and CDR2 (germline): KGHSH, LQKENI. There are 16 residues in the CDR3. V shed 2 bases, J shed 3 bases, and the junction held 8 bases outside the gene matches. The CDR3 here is CASSPRGRTGDYEQYV. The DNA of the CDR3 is TGTGCCAGCTCACCAAGGGGGAGGACAGGGGACTACGAGCAGTACGTC.

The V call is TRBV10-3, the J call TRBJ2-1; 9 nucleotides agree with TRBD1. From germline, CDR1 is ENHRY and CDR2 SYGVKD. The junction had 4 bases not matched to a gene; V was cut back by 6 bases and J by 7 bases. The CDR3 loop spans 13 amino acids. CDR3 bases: TGTGCCATCAGAGGACAGGGGCTGAATGAGCAGTTCTTC. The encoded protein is CAIRGQGLNEQFF.